Included here is one T cell receptor (beta chain) sequence, with context. CDR1 and CDR2 from the germline V gene are MDHEN and SYDVKM. Trimming removed 2 bases from V and 1 base from J, with 6 bases in between. The CDR3 length is 14 residues. This entry is derived from a study of shared clonotypes between healthy human individuals. The table came from immunoSEQ multiplex PCR; TCRdb's copy has only in-frame clones and leaves some out. The sample has some 1,100,000 clones, 75% to 80% seen once. The sequenced sample was memory CD4+ T cells from PBMCs. Subset reported: CD45RA-negative fraction. The chain carries TRBV28 and TRBJ1-5; no definite D call. The TCR sequence derives from a man aged 18-30 years in good health. Some clones in this sample may be carry-over from other donors' samples. The CDR3 sequence is CASSLDISNQPQHF. CDR3 DNA: TGTGCCAGCAGTTTAGACATAAGCAATCAGCCCCAGCATTTT.